This T cell receptor (beta chain) appears in the sequencing data of a study of cytomegalovirus exposure and HLA in healthy donors. General study findings and limits: While the bulk of TCR sequences proved rare, some public TCRs turned up in many donors. Cytomegalovirus association was listed for about 170 TCR beta chains.

The V gene's germline CDR1 is LNHDA and CDR2 SQIVND (reference sequence). V lost 6 bases to trimming and J lost 12 bases, with 24 bases between them. The CDR3 runs 15 residues. As concerns this clone: The antigen is not known.

Donors were nominally healthy when sampled, though unrecorded immune exposures were likely. Researchers ran the PCR with 60 Vbeta and 13 Jbeta primers. Assay used: immunoSEQ multiplex PCR; TCRdb lists only in-frame clones, some missing. The profile shows roughly 90,000 clones, roughly 82% of them singletons. Sequencing used PBMCs. The chain is built from TRBV19 and TRBJ2-1; D is perhaps TRBD1 (5 bases). The sequence was obtained from a man under 40 in good health and CMV-seropositive. The CDR3 bases are TGTGCCAGTAGCCGAGATGGTAGTCCCGCAGGGTGGCAGTTCTTC. It encodes CASSRDGSPAGWQFF.